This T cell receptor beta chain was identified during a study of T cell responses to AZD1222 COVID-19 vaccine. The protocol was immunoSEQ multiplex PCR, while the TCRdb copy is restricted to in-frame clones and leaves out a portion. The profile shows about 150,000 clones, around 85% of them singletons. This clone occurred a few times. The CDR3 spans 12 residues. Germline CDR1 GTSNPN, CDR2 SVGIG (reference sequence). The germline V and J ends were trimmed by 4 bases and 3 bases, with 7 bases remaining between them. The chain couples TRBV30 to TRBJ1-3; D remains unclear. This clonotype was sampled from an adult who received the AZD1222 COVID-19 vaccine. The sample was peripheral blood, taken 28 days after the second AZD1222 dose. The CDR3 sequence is CAWKLSGNTIYF. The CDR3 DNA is TGTGCCTGGAAGCTCAGTGGAAACACCATATATTTT.